One and the same sample provided the 24 T cell receptor beta chains below, sequenced in a study of blood T cells in healthy people across ages. Combining a sample-barcoded 5' primer with a J-beta primer mix, a second PCR ran for roughly 7 to 11 cycles. TCRdb itself ran the 5' RACE reads through MiXCR, one entry per CDR3 protein. The table includes 1.2 million to 1.5 million distinct CDR3 sequences, around two fifths detected once. The sequencing input was blood. The receptors shown here come from a woman in her late teens or twenties in good health.

This clonotype showed up just a few times. The genes are TRBV7-2 and TRBJ2-3; 12 bases fit TRBD2. Per the germline V gene, CDR1 is SGHTA and CDR2 is FQGNSA. The CDR3 is made up of 16 amino acids. The J segment lost 5 bases and the V segment lost 2 bases, leaving 5 bases of the junction unmatched. CDR3 amino acids: CASSLRLAGVLDTQYF. In nucleotides, the CDR3 is TGTGCCAGCAGCTTAAGACTAGCGGGAGTGTTAGATACGCAGTATTTT.

The chain joins TRBV7-2 to TRBJ1-5; no firm D call. With 5 bases removed from V and 0 bases from J, the gap between germline ends came to 11 bases. From germline, CDR1 is SGHTA and CDR2 FQGNSA. The CDR3 has 15 residues. CDR3 DNA: TGTGCCAGCAGCCCGAAAGGGAATAGCAATCAGCCCCAGCATTTT. This encodes CASSPKGNSNQPQHF.

CDR3 bases: TGTGCCAGCTCACCAAGTACAGGGTATGGTGGCTACACCTTC. This codes for CASSPSTGYGGYTF. The chain joins TRBV18 to TRBJ1-2, with D maybe TRBD1 (6 bases). Germline V gene lookup returns CDR1 KGHSH and CDR2 LQKENI. The CDR3 is 14 residues long. V was clipped by 2 bases and J by 7 bases, with 14 bases between them.

The sample holds many counts of this clonotype. The gene calls are TRBV29-1 and TRBJ2-7; D gene ambiguous. CDR1 is SQVTM and CDR2 is ANQGSEA in the germline V gene. Trimming pared 1 base from V and 0 bases from J, leaving 7 bases between. CDR3 length: 13 residues. This CDR3 is CSVEGQSSYEQYF. The CDR3 coding sequence is TGCAGCGTTGAAGGGCAGAGCTCCTACGAGCAGTACTTC.

This clonotype was observed a few times. The rearrangement links TRBV4-1 to TRBJ2-3; D remains ambiguous. Germline V gene lookup returns CDR1 MGHRA and CDR2 YSYEKL. The CDR3 consists of 17 residues. Trimming pared 0 bases from V and 2 bases from J, leaving 15 bases between. The CDR3 is CASSQEGYNLHTDTQYF. The CDR3 nucleotides are TGCGCCAGCAGCCAAGAAGGCTACAACCTCCACACAGATACGCAGTATTTT.

The genes are TRBV29-1 and TRBJ2-2; D perhaps matches TRBD2 (7 bases). V was cut by 7 bases and J by 4 bases, with 16 bases left in between. Germline V gives CDR1 SQVTM, CDR2 ANQGSEA. The CDR3 consists of 14 residues. Written as DNA, the CDR3 is TGCAGCGCCAAGGGGGGGGAGGCCACCGGGGAGCTGTTTTTT. This gives the protein CSAKGGEATGELFF.

This clonotype was counted between two and nine times. V is TRBV28 and J is TRBJ1-2, with unresolved D. The CDR3 consists of 12 residues. V lost 2 bases to trimming and J lost 8 bases, with 9 bases between them. Germline V gene lookup returns CDR1 MDHEN and CDR2 SYDVKM. The CDR3 coding sequence is TGTGCCAGCAGTTTAAACGGGGTCGGCTACACCTTC. The encoded protein is CASSLNGVGYTF.

In the case of this clonotype: This may arise from a read error, as a much more abundant clone is one base away. The chain couples TRBV7-2 to TRBJ2-1; D is perhaps TRBD1 or TRBD2 (6 bases each). The J call may be wrong; the DNA end is better matched by TRBJ2-7. This CDR3 region has 15 residues. Germline lookup yields CDR1 SGHTA and CDR2 FQGNSA. CDR3 in amino acids: CASSLGRGAYNEQYF. The DNA of the CDR3 is TGTGCCAGCAGCTTAGGGAGGGGGGCCTACAATGAGCAGTACTTC.

V and J are TRBV5-4 and TRBJ2-5; 8 nucleotides match TRBD2. The CDR3 extends over 15 amino acids. V lost 4 bases to trimming and J lost 3 bases; unmatched junction nucleotides: 8. The germline gives CDR1 SGHNT, CDR2 YYREEE (reference sequence). The chain's CDR3 is CASSRGGFAEETQYF. DNA for the CDR3: TGTGCCAGCAGCCGGGGGGGTTTTGCTGAAGAGACCCAGTACTTC. The complete variable domain, with remaining parts taken from reference TRBV5-4 and TRBJ2-5, reads ETGVTQSPTHLIKTRGQQVTLRCSSQSGHNTVSWYQQALGQGPQFIFQYYREEENGRGNFPPRFSGLQFPNYSSELNVNALELDDSALYLCASSRGGFAEETQYFGPGTRLLVL.

The gene calls are TRBV14 and TRBJ2-5; no clear D gene. The J call may be incorrect, as the DNA end agrees better with TRBJ2-7. CDR1 and CDR2 (germline): SGHDN, FVKESK. The CDR3 contains 13 residues. DNA of the CDR3: TGTGCCAGCAGCCCAAAAGACAATGACGAGCAGTACTTC. Protein product: CASSPKDNDEQYF.

This clonotype was picked up a small number of times. The rearrangement links TRBV6-5 to TRBJ1-2; a possible D gene is TRBD1 (5 bases). The CDR3 is 13 amino acids. V shed 6 bases and J shed 8 bases, with 16 bases lying between them. The germline V gene encodes CDR1 MNHEY and CDR2 SVGAGI. CDR3 region: CASRPGIGPGYTF. The DNA of the CDR3 is TGTGCCAGCAGGCCAGGGATCGGGCCGGGCTACACCTTC.

This clonotype was counted a few times. The J gene is TRBJ2-5, the V gene TRBV20-1; 9 bases align to TRBD2. This CDR3 contains 15 residues. CDR1 and CDR2 from the germline V gene are DFQATT and SNEGSKA (reference sequence). The V segment lost 1 base and the J segment 2 bases; nucleotides outside the gene matches: 5. The CDR3 loop reads CSARVPSGEQETQYF. CDR3 coding DNA: TGCAGTGCTAGAGTTCCTAGCGGGGAGCAAGAGACCCAGTACTTC.

This clonotype has only a few counts. The chain uses TRBV9 and TRBJ1-6; D uncertain. Per the germline V gene, CDR1 is SGDLS and CDR2 is YYNGEE. Trimming removed 3 bases from V and 7 bases from J, with 14 bases in between. There are 15 residues in the CDR3. The CDR3 DNA sequence: TGTGCCAGCAGCGGCCCAGTTCCCTCCAATTCACCCCTCCACTTT. The encoded protein is CASSGPVPSNSPLHF. The full variable domain, in which reference TRBV9 and TRBJ1-6 provide the parts outside the CDR3, is DSGVTQTPKHLITATGQRVTLRCSPRSGDLSVYWYQQSLDQGLQFLIQYYNGEERAKGNILERFSAQQFPDLHSELNLSSLELGDSALYFCASSGPVPSNSPLHFGNGTRLTVT.

This clonotype has just a few counts. The chain recombines TRBV20-1 with TRBJ2-1; D may match TRBD1 or TRBD2 (5 bases each). The germline CDR1 and CDR2 sequences are DFQATT and SNEGSKA (reference sequence). This CDR3 contains 14 residues. Trimming took 3 bases from V and 5 from J, leaving 14 bases between them. CDR3 nucleotide sequence: TGCAGTGCTAGTGAGGGGTCAAACCACAATGAGCAGTTCTTC. Translated: CSASEGSNHNEQFF.

This chain links TRBV7-2 with TRBJ2-3; 12 bases are a match to TRBD2. CDR1 and CDR2 from the germline V gene are SGHTA and FQGNSA. J gave up 0 bases and V 5 bases, and 6 bases lay outside the gene matches. The CDR3 sequence is 17 residues long. The CDR3 reads CASSVRTSGTSTDTQYF. CDR3 nucleotide sequence: TGTGCCAGCAGCGTCAGGACTAGCGGGACCAGCACAGATACGCAGTATTTT.

V and J are TRBV7-9 and TRBJ1-6; D may be TRBD1 (5 bases). Germline assignment: CDR1 SEHNR and CDR2 FQNEAQ (reference sequence). The V end was cut by 4 bases, the J end by 3 bases, with 10 bases between. CDR3 length equals 15 residues. The CDR3 reads CASSSVDSYNSPLHF. CDR3 in DNA: TGTGCCAGCAGCTCAGTCGACAGCTATAATTCACCCCTCCACTTT.

The chain is built from TRBV28 and TRBJ1-1; D not certain. Trimming pared 11 bases from V and 0 bases from J, leaving 10 bases between. Germline V gene data show CDR1 as MDHEN and CDR2 as SYDVKM. The CDR3 is 12 amino acids. In DNA, the CDR3 is TGTGCCTTGCAAAGGCTGAACACTGAAGCTTTCTTT. Translating gives CALQRLNTEAFF.

The chain couples TRBV7-7 to TRBJ2-5; TRBD2 is a possible D gene (5 bases). Trimming took 3 bases from V and 4 from J, leaving 12 bases between them. This CDR3 spans 14 amino acids. The germline V gene has CDR1 SSHAT and CDR2 FNYEAQ (reference sequence). CDR3 DNA sequence: TGTGCCAGCAGCTTGACCGGGGTCACAGAGACCCAGTACTTC. Its translation: CASSLTGVTETQYF.

This clonotype was observed a few times. The chain is built from TRBV11-2 and TRBJ2-5; TRBD1 aligns across 7 bases. Germline CDR1 SGHAT, CDR2 FQNNGV. The trim removed 3 bases at V and 0 bases at J, leaving 13 bases unmatched. The CDR3 contains 18 residues. The DNA of the CDR3 is TGTGCCAGCAGCTTGAGCCCGGGACAGTTACTGTACCAAGAGACCCAGTACTTC. Protein: CASSLSPGQLLYQETQYF.

The genes are TRBV7-2 and TRBJ1-6; D unresolved. Per the germline V gene, CDR1 is SGHTA and CDR2 is FQGNSA. V lost 5 bases to trimming and J lost 8 bases, with 10 bases between them. This CDR3 is built from 13 residues. This chain's CDR3 is CASSVIRDSPLHF. The CDR3, as DNA: TGTGCCAGCAGCGTTATTCGGGATTCACCCCTCCACTTT.

The CDR3 here is CSVSQGAGDNEQFF. CDR3 DNA sequence: TGCAGCGTCTCCCAAGGGGCAGGGGACAATGAGCAGTTCTTC. The chain is built from TRBV29-1 and TRBJ2-1, with a possible D match to TRBD1 (6 bases). Germline values: CDR1 SQVTM, CDR2 ANQGSEA. V lost 6 bases to trimming and J lost 5 bases, with 17 bases between them. This CDR3 contains 14 residues.

This clonotype was recorded a few times. The rearrangement links TRBV12-3 or TRBV12-4 to TRBJ2-2; perhaps TRBD2 as D (5 bases). This CDR3 contains 14 residues. V was cut by 6 bases and J by 3 bases, with 11 bases left in between. The chain's CDR3 is CASSLTSYTGELFF. As DNA, the CDR3 is TGTGCCAGCAGCCTCACTAGTTACACCGGGGAGCTGTTTTTT.

V and J are TRBV10-3 and TRBJ1-1, with TRBD1 matching 11 bases. CDR3 length: 17 amino acids. V lost 0 bases and J lost 4; bases outside the gene matches: 7. In germline, CDR1 is ENHRY, CDR2 SYGVKD. CDR3 region: CAISESGQGAGGTEAFF. The CDR3 coding sequence is TGTGCCATCAGTGAGTCCGGACAGGGGGCGGGGGGCACTGAAGCTTTCTTT.

V and J are TRBV5-1 and TRBJ2-5; 8 nucleotides match TRBD1. The J segment lost 7 bases and the V segment lost 4 bases, leaving 21 bases of the junction unmatched. CDR1 is SGHRS and CDR2 is YFSETQ in the germline V gene. This CDR3 has 18 amino acids. The CDR3 sequence: CASSPSQGARPTFGTQYF. The CDR3, as DNA: TGCGCCAGCAGCCCCTCCCAGGGGGCCCGACCCACTTTCGGGACCCAGTACTTC.